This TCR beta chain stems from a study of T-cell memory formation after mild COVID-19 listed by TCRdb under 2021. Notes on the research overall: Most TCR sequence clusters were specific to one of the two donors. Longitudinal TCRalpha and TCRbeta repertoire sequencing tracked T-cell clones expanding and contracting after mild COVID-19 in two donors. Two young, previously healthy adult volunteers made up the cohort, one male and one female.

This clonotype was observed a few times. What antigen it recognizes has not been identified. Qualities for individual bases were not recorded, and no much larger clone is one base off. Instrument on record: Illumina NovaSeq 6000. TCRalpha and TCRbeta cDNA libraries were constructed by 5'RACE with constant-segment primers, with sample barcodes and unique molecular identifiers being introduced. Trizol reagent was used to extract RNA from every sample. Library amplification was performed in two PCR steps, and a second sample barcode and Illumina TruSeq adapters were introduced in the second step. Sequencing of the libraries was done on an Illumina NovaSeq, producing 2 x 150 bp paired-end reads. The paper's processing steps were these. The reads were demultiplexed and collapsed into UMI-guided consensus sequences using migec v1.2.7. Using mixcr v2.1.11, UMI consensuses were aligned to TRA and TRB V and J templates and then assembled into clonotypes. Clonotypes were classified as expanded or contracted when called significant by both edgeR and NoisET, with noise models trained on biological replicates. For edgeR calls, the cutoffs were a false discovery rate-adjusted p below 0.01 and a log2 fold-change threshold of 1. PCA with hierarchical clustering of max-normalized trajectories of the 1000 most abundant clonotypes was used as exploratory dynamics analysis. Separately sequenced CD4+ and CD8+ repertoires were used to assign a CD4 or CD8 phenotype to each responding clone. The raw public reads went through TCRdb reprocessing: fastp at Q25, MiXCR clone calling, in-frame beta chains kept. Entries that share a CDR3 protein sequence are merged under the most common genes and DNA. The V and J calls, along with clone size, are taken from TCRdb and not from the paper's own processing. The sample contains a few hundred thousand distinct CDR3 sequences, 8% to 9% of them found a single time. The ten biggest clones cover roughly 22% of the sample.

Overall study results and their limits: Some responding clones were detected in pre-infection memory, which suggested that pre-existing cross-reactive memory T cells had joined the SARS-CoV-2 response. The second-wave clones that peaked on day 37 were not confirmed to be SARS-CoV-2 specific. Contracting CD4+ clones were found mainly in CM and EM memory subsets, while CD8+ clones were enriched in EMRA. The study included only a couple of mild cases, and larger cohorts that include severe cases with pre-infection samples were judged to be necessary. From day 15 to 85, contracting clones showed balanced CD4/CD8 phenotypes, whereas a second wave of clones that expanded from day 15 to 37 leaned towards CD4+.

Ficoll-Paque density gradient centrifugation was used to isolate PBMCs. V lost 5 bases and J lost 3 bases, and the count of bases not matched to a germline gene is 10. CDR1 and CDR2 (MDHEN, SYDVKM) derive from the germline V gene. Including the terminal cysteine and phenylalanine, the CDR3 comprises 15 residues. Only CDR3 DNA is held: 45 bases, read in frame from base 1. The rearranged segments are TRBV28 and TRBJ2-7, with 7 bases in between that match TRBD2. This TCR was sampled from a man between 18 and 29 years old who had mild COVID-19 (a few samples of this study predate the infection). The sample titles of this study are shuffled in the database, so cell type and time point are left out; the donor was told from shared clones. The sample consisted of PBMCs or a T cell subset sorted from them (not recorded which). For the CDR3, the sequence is CASSPGGAGRYEQYF. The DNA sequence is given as TGTGCCAGCAGTCCGGGGGGAGCGGGGCGCTACGAGCAGTACTTC.